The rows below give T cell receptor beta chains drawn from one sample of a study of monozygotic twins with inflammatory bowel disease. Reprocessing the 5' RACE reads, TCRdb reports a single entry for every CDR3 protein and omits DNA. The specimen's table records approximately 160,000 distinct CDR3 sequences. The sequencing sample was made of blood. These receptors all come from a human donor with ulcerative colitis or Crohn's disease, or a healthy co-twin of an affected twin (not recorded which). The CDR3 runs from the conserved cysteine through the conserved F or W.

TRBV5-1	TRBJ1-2	CASSWDRSNYGYTF
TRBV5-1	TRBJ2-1	CASSLSRGVTNEQFF
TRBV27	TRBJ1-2	CASRAGTGAYGYTF
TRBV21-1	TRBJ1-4	CASTRGPPIATNEKLFF
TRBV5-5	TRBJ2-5	CASSQTLAEETQYF
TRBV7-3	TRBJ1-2	CASSLWTGGGSYGYTF
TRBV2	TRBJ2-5	CASGGLAGAQETQYF
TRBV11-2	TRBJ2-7	CASSSNRGSSEQYF
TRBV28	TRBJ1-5	CASRTGTASRPQHF
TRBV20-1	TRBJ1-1	CSALDLKNTEAFF
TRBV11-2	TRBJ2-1	CASSPGLANHEQFF
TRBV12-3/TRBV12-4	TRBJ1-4	CASSPLQGSTNEKLFF
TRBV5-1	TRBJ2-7	CASSRQGAREEQYF
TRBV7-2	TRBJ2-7	CASSPGHPSYEQYF
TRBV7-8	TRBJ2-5	CASLKAGGQETQYF
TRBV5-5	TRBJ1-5	CASSSSGTGVGQPQHF
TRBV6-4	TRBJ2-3	CASSEFGSSTDTQYF
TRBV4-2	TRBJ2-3	CASSQDNRIGIRTDTQYF
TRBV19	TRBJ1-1	CASTPTPGANTEAFF
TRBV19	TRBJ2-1	CASSKSAGVSYNEQFF
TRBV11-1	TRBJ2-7	CASSSRGAGFSYEQYF
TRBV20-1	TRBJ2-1	CSASAPDLYNEQFF
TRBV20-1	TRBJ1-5	CSVGISNQPQHF
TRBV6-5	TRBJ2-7	CASSYLSKPYEQYF
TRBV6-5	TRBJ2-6	CASSLDPGSGANVLTF
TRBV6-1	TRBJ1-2	CASSRDRANYGYTF
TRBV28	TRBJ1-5	CASSLGGRGILGSPQHF
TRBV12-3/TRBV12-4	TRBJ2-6	CASSLIQGMNGANVLTF
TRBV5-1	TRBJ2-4	CASSLGRQGWDIQYF
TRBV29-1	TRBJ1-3	CSGTTGTSGNTIYF
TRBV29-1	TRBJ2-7	CSVEGPAGGDYEQYF
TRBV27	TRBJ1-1	CASSPLGTGNTEAFF
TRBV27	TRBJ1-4	CASSLSGYFEKLFF
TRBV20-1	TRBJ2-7	CSARTGEDYEQYF
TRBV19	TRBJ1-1	CASSRSGAEAFF
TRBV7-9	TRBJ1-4	CASSPRQGGGPEKLFF
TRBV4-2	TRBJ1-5	CASSQDASYSNQPQHF
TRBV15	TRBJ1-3	CATSRDDYRSGNTIYF
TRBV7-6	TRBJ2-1	CASSLGGIQYNEQFF
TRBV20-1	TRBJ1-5	CSTPVDRFEHF
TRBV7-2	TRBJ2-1	CASSLGGGRAGEQFF
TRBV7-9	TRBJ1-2	CASSLARDGYTF
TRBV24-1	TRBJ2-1	CATSGAGTRSYNEQFF
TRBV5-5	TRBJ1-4	CASSSSPVAREKLFF
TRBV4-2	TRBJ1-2	CASSGTRDRVYGYTF
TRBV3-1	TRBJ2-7	CASSQDWYEQYF
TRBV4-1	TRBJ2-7	CASSQETGYEQYF
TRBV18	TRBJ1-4	CASSPPGEKLFF
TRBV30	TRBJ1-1	CAWSWTPSAGTEAFF
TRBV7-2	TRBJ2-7	CASSLGYDSYEQYF